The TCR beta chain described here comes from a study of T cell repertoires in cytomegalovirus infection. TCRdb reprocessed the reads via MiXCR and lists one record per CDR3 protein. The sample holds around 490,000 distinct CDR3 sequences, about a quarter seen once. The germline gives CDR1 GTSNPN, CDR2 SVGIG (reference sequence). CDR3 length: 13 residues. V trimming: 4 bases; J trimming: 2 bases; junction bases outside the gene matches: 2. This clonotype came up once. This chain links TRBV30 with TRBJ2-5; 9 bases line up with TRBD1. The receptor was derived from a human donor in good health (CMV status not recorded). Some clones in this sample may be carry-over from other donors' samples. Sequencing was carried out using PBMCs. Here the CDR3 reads CAWKGQGQETQYF. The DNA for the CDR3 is TGTGCCTGGAAGGGACAGGGTCAAGAGACCCAGTACTTC.